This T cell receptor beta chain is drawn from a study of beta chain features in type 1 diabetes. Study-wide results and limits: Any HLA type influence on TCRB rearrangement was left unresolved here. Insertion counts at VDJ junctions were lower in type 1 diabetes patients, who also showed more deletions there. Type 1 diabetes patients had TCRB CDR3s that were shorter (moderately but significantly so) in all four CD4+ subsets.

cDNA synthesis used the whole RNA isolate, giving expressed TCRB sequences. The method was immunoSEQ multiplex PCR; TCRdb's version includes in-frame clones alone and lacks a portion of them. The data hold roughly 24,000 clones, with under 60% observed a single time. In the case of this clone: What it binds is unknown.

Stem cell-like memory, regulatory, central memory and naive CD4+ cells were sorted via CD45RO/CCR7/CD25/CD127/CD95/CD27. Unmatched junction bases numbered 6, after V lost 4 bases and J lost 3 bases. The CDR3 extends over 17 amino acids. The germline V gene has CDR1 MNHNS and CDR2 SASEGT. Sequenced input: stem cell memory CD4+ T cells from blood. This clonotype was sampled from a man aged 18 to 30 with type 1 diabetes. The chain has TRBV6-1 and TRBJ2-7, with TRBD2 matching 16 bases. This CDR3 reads CASSGGTSGREHYEQYF. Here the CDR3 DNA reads TGTGCCAGCAGTGGAGGGACTAGCGGGAGGGAACACTACGAGCAGTACTTC.